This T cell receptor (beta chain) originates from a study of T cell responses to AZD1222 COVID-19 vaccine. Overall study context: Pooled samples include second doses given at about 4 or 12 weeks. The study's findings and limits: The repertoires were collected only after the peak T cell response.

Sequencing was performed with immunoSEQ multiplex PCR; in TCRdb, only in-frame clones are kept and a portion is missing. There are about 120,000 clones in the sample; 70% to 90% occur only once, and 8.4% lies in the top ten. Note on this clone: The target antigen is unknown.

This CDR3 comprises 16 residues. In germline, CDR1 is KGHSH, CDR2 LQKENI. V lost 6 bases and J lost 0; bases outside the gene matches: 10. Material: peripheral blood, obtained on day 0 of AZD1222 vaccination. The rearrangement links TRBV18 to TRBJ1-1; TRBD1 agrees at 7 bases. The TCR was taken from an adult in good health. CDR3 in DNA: TGTGCCAGCTCCCGGGACAGCTTCGCTATGAACACTGAAGCTTTCTTT. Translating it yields CASSRDSFAMNTEAFF. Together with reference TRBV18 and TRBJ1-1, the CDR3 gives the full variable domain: NAGVMQNPRHLVRRRGQEARLRCSPMKGHSHVYWYRQLPEEGLKFMVYLQKENIIDESGMPKERFSAEFPKEGPSILRIQQVVRGDSAAYFCASSRDSFAMNTEAFFGQGTRLTVV.